A selection of T cell receptor beta chains follows, all from one sample in a study of blood T cells in healthy people across ages. TCRdb reanalysed the 5' RACE reads using MiXCR and keeps one entry per CDR3 protein. The sample has roughly 1,700,000 distinct CDR3 sequences, over 25% seen once. Sample: blood. Receptors were obtained from a woman in her thirties in good health. Each CDR3 is given with its conserved first and last residue. The D gene is left open where the match is weak. Where a row states a size, it is once, few, many or the class of an expanded clone; other rows omit it.

abundance: NA; v_gene: TRBV7-8; j_gene: TRBJ1-4; d_gene: NA; CDR3nt: TGTGCCAGCAGCTTAGGACAGAGTAATGAAAAACGGTTTTTT; CDR3aa: CASSLGQSNEKRFF
abundance: few; v_gene: TRBV12-3/TRBV12-4; j_gene: TRBJ2-6; d_gene: NA; CDR3nt: TGTGCCTCTGGGGTTCGCTCTGGGGCCAACGTCCTGACTTTC; CDR3aa: CASGVRSGANVLTF
abundance: many; v_gene: TRBV29-1; j_gene: TRBJ2-7; d_gene: TRBD1; CDR3nt: TGCAGCGTTGAACCGGGACAGAACTACGAGCAGTACTTC; CDR3aa: CSVEPGQNYEQYF
abundance: few; v_gene: TRBV24-1; j_gene: TRBJ1-1; d_gene: NA; CDR3nt: TGTGCCACCACAAGTGCGAGCACTGAAGCTTTCTTT; CDR3aa: CATTSASTEAFF
abundance: NA; v_gene: TRBV10-1; j_gene: TRBJ2-5; d_gene: NA; CDR3nt: TGCGCCAGCAGCGGTGCGCGTCCGATACCCTGGGAGACCCAGTACTTC; CDR3aa: CASSGARPIPWETQYF
abundance: few; v_gene: TRBV7-2; j_gene: TRBJ1-5; d_gene: NA; CDR3nt: TGTGCCAGCAGCTCGGGACGGATCAATCAGCCCCAGCATTTT; CDR3aa: CASSSGRINQPQHF
abundance: NA; v_gene: TRBV7-9; j_gene: TRBJ2-3; d_gene: TRBD2; CDR3nt: TGTGCCAGCATCCCATTGGGACTAGCGGGGGGCGGAGATACGCAGTATTTT; CDR3aa: CASIPLGLAGGGDTQYF
abundance: NA; v_gene: TRBV10-3; j_gene: TRBJ2-4; d_gene: NA; CDR3nt: TGTGCCATCGGCGAGGGGGCGGGGTACAAAAACATTCAGTACTTC; CDR3aa: CAIGEGAGYKNIQYF
abundance: few; v_gene: TRBV12-3/TRBV12-4; j_gene: TRBJ2-5; d_gene: NA; CDR3nt: TGTGCCAGCGGGGGGGCAGAGACCCAGTACTTC; CDR3aa: CASGGAETQYF
abundance: many; v_gene: TRBV7-2; j_gene: TRBJ2-7; d_gene: NA; CDR3nt: TGTGCCAGCAGCTTATATCAGACTGTATACGCCGAGCAGTACTTC; CDR3aa: CASSLYQTVYAEQYF
abundance: NA; v_gene: TRBV5-1; j_gene: TRBJ1-3; d_gene: TRBD1; CDR3nt: TGCGCCAGCAGCTTGGTTACAGGGGGAACCTCTGGAAACACCATATATTTT; CDR3aa: CASSLVTGGTSGNTIYF
abundance: NA; v_gene: TRBV5-1; j_gene: TRBJ2-5; d_gene: NA; CDR3nt: TGCGCCAGCAGCTTGGACCAGCCTGGAGCCGGTGAGACCCAGTGCTTC; CDR3aa: CASSLDQPGAGETQCF
abundance: many; v_gene: TRBV10-3; j_gene: TRBJ2-7; d_gene: TRBD1; CDR3nt: TGTGCCATCAACGAGGGGGCGAGCTCCTACGAGCAGTACTTC; CDR3aa: CAINEGASSYEQYF
abundance: NA; v_gene: TRBV6-2/TRBV6-3; j_gene: TRBJ1-2; d_gene: NA; CDR3nt: TGTGCCAGCAGTTATCTCCCAGGTCCTAACTATGGCTACACCTTC; CDR3aa: CASSYLPGPNYGYTF
abundance: few; v_gene: TRBV25-1; j_gene: TRBJ1-4; d_gene: TRBD1; CDR3nt: TGTGCCAGCAGTGAATCACAGGGGGCGCTGAATGAAAAACTGTTTTTT; CDR3aa: CASSESQGALNEKLFF
abundance: NA; v_gene: TRBV20-1; j_gene: TRBJ2-6; d_gene: TRBD2; CDR3nt: TGCAGTGCAGGGCGACTAGCGGGAGCTGGGGCCAACGTCCTGACTTTC; CDR3aa: CSAGRLAGAGANVLTF
abundance: few; v_gene: TRBV5-6; j_gene: TRBJ2-5; d_gene: TRBD2; CDR3nt: TGTGCCAGCAGCCTAGGACTAGGGACTAGCGGAGAGACCCAGTACTTC; CDR3aa: CASSLGLGTSGETQYF